Given below is one T cell receptor (beta chain) in context. At least ten counts were recorded for this clonotype. Its antigen target is currently unknown. There are no base qualities to consult, and no much larger clone falls within one base. The data were obtained in a study of T cell repertoires in cytomegalovirus infection (dated by TCRdb to between 2018 and 2020). Looking at the study overall: Because public TCR beta signatures pointed to carriage of CMV infection together with the matching HLA type, the HLA type of each donor mattered for the analysis.

Points the paper makes about the study in general: The ex vivo response was dominated by HLA-C-restricted CMV-specific TCR beta clonotypes, which also provided the single most frequent clonotype in two of eight donors. In both this cohort and an independent cohort of approximately 350 donors, the cumulative frequency of public TCR beta family members distinguished carriers of CMV infection plus the relevant HLA type.

Sequencing took place on an Illumina HiSeq 1500. TCRdb trimmed public reads at Q25 via fastp, called clones via MiXCR and kept in-frame beta chains. Entries are consolidated by CDR3 protein sequence, retaining the most common genes and DNA. The sample has approximately 750,000 distinct CDR3 sequences on record, less than 40% of them singletons. The biggest ten clones account for 2.5% to 3.5% of the sample. From cysteine to phenylalanine, the CDR3 is 17 amino acids long. Of all the DNA, just the CDR3 is kept, 51 bases in frame from base 1. CDR1 and CDR2, per the germline V gene, are SGHVS and FNYEAQ. Trimming at the junction amounts to 1 base on V and 7 bases on J, and the germline ends lie 20 bases apart.

The sequence was obtained from a human donor in good health (CMV status not recorded). Some clones in this sample may be carry-over from other donors' samples. The sample taken for sequencing was PBMCs. The V and J segments used are TRBV7-6 and TRBJ2-1; no D gene call is confident. The sequence in DNA is TGTGCCAGCAGCTTAGAATTGGGCAGTGGTTACAAGAATGAGCAGTTCTTC. Its coded protein is CASSLELGSGYKNEQFF.